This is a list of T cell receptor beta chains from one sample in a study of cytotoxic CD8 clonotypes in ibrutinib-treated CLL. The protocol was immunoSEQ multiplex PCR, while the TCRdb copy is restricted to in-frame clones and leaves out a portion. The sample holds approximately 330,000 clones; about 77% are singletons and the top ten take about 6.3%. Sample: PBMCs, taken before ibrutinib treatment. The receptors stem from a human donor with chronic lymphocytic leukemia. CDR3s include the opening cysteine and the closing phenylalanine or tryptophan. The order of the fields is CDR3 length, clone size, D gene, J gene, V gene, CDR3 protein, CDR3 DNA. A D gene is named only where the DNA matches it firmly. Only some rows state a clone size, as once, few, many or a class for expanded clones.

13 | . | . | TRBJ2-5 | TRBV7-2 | CASSFGARETQYF | TGTGCCAGCAGCTTCGGGGCCCGAGAGACCCAGTACTTC
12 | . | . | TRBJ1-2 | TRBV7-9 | CASSLDNYGYTF | TGTGCCAGCAGCTTAGACAACTATGGCTACACCTTC
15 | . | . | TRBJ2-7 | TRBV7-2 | CASSWSVGAGYEQYF | TGTGCCAGCAGCTGGTCAGTCGGGGCTGGCTACGAGCAGTACTTC
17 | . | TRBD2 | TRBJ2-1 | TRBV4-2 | CASSPQGTSGRHNEQFF | TGTGCCAGCAGCCCCCAAGGGACTAGCGGAAGACACAATGAGCAGTTCTTC
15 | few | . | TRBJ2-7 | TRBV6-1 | CASSPQGVGLYEQYF | TGTGCCAGCAGCCCACAGGGCGTGGGCCTCTACGAGCAGTACTTC
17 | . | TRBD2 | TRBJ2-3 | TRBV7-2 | CASSLTGLAGVTDTQYF | TGTGCCAGCAGCTTAACGGGACTAGCGGGCGTCACAGATACGCAGTATTTT
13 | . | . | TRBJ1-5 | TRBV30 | CAWTNGDNQPQHF | TGTGCCTGGACCAACGGGGATAATCAGCCCCAGCATTTT
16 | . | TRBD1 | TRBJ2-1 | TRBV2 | CASSAWGQSSYNEQFF | TGTGCCAGCAGTGCCTGGGGACAGAGCTCCTACAATGAGCAGTTCTTC
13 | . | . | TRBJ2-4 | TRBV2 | CASSDEAKNIQYF | TGTGCCAGCAGTGACGAGGCCAAAAACATTCAGTACTTC
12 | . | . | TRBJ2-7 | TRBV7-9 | CASSSRVYEQYF | TGTGCCAGCAGCTCCAGGGTCTACGAGCAGTACTTC
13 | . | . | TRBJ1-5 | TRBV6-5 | CASSYPGTRFQHF | TGTGCCAGCAGTTACCCAGGGACCCGCTTCCAGCATTTT
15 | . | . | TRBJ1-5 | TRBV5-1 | CASSEGANSNQPQHF | TGCGCCAGCAGCGAGGGCGCGAATAGCAATCAGCCCCAGCATTTT